What follows is one T cell receptor beta chain and its context. Its antigen is undetermined. The data stem from a study of cytomegalovirus exposure and HLA in healthy donors. Findings and caveats of the study: A later analysis showed TCR association rates differing by HLA locus, peaking at DRB1 and lowest at HLA-C. Presence/absence analyses rested on an assumption that sequencing depth was roughly uniform across donors. The study put roughly 160 TCR beta chains on its list as cytomegalovirus-associated.

PCR employed 60 Vbeta and 13 Jbeta primers. The protocol was immunoSEQ multiplex PCR, while the TCRdb copy is restricted to in-frame clones and leaves out a portion. The table records around 150,000 clones, roughly 72% of them present only once. This CDR3 spans 14 amino acids. Germline CDR1 reads SGHAT; CDR2 reads FQNNGV. V dropped 1 base and J dropped 4 bases, with 9 bases sitting between them. V gene TRBV11-2 combines with J gene TRBJ2-3; weak D call: TRBD2 (6 bases). The sequence was obtained from a woman aged 40 to 49 in good health and CMV-seronegative. Sequencing was done on a sample of PBMCs. The CDR3 DNA reads as TGTGCCAGCAGCTTAGCGGGAGTAGCAGATACGCAGTATTTT. It specifies CASSLAGVADTQYF.